This T cell receptor beta chain originates from a study of blood T cell repertoires in COVID-19. Repertoires were generated with immunoSEQ multiplex PCR, while TCRdb's copy carries only in-frame clones and drops some. This table has tens of thousands of clones, 73% appearing once. CDR1 is SEHNR and CDR2 is FQNEAQ in the germline V gene (reference sequence). The CDR3 length is 16 residues. The V and J ends lost 5 bases and 0 bases respectively, with 14 bases between them. This TCR was sampled from a woman in her sixties or seventies with acute or convalescent COVID-19. The genes are TRBV7-9 and TRBJ1-3, with D perhaps TRBD1 (6 bases). Source material: peripheral blood. The CDR3 bases are TGTGCCAGCAGCCCCCCAGGACAGAGCTCTGGAAACACCATATATTTT. It specifies CASSPPGQSSGNTIYF.